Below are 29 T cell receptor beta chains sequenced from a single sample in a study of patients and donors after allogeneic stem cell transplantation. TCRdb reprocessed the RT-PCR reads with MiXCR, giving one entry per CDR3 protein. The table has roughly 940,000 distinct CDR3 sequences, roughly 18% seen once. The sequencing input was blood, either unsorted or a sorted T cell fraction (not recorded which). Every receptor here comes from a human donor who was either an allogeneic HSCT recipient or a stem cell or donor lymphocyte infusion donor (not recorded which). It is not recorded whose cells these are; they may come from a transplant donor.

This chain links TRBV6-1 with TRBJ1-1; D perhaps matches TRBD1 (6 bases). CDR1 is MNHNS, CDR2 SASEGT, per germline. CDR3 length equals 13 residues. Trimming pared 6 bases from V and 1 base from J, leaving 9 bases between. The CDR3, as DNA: TGTGCCAGCAGAAAACAGGGGAACACTGAAGCTTTCTTT. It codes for CASRKQGNTEAFF.

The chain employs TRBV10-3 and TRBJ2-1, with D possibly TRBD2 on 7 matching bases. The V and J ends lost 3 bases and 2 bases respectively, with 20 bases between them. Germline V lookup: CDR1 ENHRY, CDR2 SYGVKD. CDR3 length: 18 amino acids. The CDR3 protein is CAISDSPGQGGAYNEQFF. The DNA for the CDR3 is TGTGCCATCAGTGACAGCCCGGGACAAGGGGGGGCCTACAATGAGCAGTTCTTC.

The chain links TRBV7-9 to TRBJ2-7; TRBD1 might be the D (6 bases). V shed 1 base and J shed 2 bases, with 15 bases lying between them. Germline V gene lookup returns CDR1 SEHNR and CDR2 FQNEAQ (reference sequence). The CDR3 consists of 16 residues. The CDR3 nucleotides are TGTGCCAGCAGCTTAGGCCTGACAGGACCCACCTACGAGCAGTACTTC. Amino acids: CASSLGLTGPTYEQYF.

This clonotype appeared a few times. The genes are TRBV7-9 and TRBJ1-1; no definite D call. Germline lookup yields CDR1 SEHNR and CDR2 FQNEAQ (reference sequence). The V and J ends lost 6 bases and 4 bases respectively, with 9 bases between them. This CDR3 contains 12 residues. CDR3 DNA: TGTGCCAGCAGGGGGAGAAGCACTGAAGCTTTCTTT. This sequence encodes CASRGRSTEAFF.

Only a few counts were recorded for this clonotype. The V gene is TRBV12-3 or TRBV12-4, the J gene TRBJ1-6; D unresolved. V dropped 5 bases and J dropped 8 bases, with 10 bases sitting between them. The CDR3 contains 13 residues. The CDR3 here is CASSLSRYSPLHF. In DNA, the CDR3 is TGTGCCAGCAGTCTCTCGAGGTATTCACCCCTCCACTTT.

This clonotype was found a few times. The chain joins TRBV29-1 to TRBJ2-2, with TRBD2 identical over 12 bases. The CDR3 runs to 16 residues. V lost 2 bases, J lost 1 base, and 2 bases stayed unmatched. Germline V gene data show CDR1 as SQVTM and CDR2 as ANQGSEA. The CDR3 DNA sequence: TGCAGCGTTGAACTAGCGGGAGGGCGGAACACCGGGGAGCTGTTTTTT. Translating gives CSVELAGGRNTGELFF.

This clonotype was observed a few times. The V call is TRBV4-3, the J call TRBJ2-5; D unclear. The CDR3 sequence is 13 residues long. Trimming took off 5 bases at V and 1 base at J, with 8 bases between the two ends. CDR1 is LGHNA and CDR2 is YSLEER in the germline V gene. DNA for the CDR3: TGCGCCAGCAGCTACAGTCTCCAAGAGACCCAGTACTTC. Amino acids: CASSYSLQETQYF.

The CDR3 here is CAISPGTGGLSPLHF. The CDR3 nucleotides read TGTGCCATCAGTCCCGGGACAGGGGGCTTGTCACCCCTCCACTTT. V and J are TRBV10-3 and TRBJ1-6, with 12 positions matching TRBD1. The CDR3 is 15 residues long. The germline CDR1 and CDR2 sequences are ENHRY and SYGVKD. V was pared by 5 bases and J by 10 bases, with 6 bases of the junction left unmatched.

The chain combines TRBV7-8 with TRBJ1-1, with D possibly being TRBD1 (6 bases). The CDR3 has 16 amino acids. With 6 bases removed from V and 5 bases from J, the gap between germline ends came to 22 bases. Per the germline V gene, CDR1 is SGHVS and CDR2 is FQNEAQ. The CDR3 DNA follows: TGTGCCAGCAGTCCCGCGCCGAGGGGGAAAGGGACTGAAGCTTTCTTT. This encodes CASSPAPRGKGTEAFF.

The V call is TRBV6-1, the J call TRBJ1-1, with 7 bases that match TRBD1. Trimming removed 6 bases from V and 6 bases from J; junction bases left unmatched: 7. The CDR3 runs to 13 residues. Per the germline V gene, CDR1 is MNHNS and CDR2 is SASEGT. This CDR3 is CASRLTGTAEAFF. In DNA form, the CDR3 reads TGTGCCAGCAGGCTTACCGGGACAGCTGAAGCTTTCTTT.

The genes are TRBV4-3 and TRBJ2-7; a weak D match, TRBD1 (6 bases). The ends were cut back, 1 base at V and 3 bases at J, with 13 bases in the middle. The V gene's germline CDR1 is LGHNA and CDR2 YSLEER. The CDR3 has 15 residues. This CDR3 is CASSQVWTDGYEQYF. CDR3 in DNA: TGCGCCAGCAGCCAAGTATGGACAGATGGCTACGAGCAGTACTTC.

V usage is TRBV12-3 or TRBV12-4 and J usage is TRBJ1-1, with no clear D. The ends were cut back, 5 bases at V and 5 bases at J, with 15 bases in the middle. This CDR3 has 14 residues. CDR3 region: CASSAFVRNTEAFF. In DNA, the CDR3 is TGTGCCAGCAGTGCCTTTGTTCGTAATACTGAAGCTTTCTTT.

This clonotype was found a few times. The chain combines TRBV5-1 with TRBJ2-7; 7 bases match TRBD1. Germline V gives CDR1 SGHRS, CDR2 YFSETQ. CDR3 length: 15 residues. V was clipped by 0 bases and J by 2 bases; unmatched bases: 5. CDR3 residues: CASSLETGNAYEQYF. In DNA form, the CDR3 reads TGCGCCAGCAGCTTGGAGACAGGGAATGCCTACGAGCAGTACTTC. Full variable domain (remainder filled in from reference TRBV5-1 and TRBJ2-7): KAGVTQTPRYLIKTRGQQVTLSCSPISGHRSVSWYQQTPGQGLQFLFEYFSETQRNKGNFPGRFSGRQFSNSRSEMNVSTLELGDSALYLCASSLETGNAYEQYFGPGTRLTVT.

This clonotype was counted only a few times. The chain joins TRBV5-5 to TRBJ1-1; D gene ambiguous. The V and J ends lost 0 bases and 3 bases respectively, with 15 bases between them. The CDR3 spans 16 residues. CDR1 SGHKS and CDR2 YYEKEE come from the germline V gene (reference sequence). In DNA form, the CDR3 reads TGTGCCAGCAGCTTGGATGACGGGGTTTACGACACTGAAGCTTTCTTT. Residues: CASSLDDGVYDTEAFF.

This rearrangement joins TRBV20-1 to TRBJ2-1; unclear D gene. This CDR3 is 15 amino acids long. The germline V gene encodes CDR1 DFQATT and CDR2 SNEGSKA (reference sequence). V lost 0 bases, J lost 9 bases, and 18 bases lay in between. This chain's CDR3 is CSARDSSRPNREQFF. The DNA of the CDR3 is TGCAGTGCTAGAGATTCGAGTAGACCCAACCGTGAGCAGTTCTTC.

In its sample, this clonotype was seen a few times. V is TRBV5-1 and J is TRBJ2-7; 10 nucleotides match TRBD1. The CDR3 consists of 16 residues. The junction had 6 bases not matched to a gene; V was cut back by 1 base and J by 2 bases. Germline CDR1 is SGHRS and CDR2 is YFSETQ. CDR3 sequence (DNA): TGCGCCAGCAGCTTGTTGGGGACAGGGGTAACCTACGAGCAGTACTTC. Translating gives CASSLLGTGVTYEQYF.

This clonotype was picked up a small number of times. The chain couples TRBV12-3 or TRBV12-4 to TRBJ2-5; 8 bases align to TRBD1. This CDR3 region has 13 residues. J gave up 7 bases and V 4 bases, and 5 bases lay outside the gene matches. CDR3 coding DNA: TGTGCCAGCAGTTCTGGACAGGGCTTGACCCAGTACTTC. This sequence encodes CASSSGQGLTQYF.

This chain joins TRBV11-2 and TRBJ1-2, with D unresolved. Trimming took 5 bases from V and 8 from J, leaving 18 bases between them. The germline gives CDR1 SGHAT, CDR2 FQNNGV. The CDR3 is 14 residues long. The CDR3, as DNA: TGTGCCAGCAGCGGATATGGACGGCTTCCCGGCTACACCTTC. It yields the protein CASSGYGRLPGYTF.

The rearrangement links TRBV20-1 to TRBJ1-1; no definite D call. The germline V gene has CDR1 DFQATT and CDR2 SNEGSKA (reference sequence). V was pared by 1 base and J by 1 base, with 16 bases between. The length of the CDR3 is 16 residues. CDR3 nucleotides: TGCAGTGCTAGAGCTAGGGCTATAAGACGGAACACTGAAGCTTTCTTT. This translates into CSARARAIRRNTEAFF.

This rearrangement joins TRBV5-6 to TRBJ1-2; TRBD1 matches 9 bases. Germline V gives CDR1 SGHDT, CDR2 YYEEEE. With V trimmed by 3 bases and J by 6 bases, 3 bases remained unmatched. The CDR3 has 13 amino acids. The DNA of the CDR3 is TGTGCCAGCAGCTCTTGGGACAGGGATGGCTACACCTTC. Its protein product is CASSSWDRDGYTF.

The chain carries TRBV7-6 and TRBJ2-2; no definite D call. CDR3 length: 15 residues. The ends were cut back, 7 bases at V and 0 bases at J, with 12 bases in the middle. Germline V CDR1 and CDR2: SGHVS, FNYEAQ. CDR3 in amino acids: CASTNFGTNTGELFF. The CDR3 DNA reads TGTGCCAGCACCAATTTCGGAACGAACACCGGGGAGCTGTTTTTT.

CDR3 in amino acids: CASSPYDSSPYGYTF. DNA for the CDR3: TGTGCCAGCAGCCCCTATGACAGCTCCCCCTATGGCTACACCTTC. V and J are TRBV3-1 and TRBJ1-2; maybe TRBD1 (5 bases). Germline CDR1 LGHDT, CDR2 YNNKEL (reference sequence). This CDR3 comprises 15 residues. The V end lost 4 bases, the J end lost 4 bases, and 16 bases lay between the germline ends.

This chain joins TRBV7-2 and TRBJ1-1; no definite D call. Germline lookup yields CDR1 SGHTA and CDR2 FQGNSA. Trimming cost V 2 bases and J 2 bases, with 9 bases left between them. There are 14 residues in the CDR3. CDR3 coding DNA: TGTGCCAGCAGCTTAAGACTTCTTAACACTGAAGCTTTCTTT. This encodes CASSLRLLNTEAFF.

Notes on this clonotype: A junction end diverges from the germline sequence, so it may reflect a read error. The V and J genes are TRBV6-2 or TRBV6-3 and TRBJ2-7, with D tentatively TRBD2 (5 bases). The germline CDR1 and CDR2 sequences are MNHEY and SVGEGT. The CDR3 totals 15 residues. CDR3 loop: CASSPFSGINYEQNF. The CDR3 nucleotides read TGTGCCAGCAGTCCCTTTTCCGGGATCAACTACGAGCAGAACTTC.

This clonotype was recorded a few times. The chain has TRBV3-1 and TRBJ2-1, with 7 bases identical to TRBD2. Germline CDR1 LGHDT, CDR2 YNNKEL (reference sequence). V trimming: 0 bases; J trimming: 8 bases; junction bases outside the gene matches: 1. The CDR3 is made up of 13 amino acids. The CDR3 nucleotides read TGTGCCAGCAGCCAAGATGCGGGAGATGAGCAGTTCTTC. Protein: CASSQDAGDEQFF.

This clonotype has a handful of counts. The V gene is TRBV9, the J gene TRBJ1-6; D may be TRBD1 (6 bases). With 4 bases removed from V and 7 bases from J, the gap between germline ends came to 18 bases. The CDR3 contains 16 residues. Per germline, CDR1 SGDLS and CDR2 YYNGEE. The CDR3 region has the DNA TGTGCCAGCAGCCCAGAAGTAGGGGGGATGAATTCACCCCTCCACTTT. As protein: CASSPEVGGMNSPLHF. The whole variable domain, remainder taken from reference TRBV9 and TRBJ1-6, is DSGVTQTPKHLITATGQRVTLRCSPRSGDLSVYWYQQSLDQGLQFLIQYYNGEERAKGNILERFSAQQFPDLHSELNLSSLELGDSALYFCASSPEVGGMNSPLHFGNGTRLTVT.

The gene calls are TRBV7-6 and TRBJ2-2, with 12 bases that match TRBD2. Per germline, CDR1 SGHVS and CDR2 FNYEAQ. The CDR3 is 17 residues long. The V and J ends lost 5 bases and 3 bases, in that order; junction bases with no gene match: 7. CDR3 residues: CASSATSGRWYTGELFF. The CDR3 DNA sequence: TGTGCCAGCAGCGCGACTAGCGGGAGATGGTACACCGGGGAGCTGTTTTTT.

CDR3 bases: TGCAGTGCTAAGGACAGGACACCCTACGAGCAGTACTTC. Translation gives CSAKDRTPYEQYF. V is TRBV20-1 and J is TRBJ2-7, with TRBD1 matching over 7 bases. CDR1 is DFQATT and CDR2 is SNEGSKA in the germline V gene (reference sequence). This CDR3 spans 13 amino acids. The V gene end was trimmed by 4 bases and the J gene end by 2 bases; junction bases not matched to a gene: 5.

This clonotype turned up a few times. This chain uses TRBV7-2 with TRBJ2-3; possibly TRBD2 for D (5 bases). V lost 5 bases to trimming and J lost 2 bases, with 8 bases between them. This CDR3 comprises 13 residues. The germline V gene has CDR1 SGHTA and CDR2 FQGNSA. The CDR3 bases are TGTGCCAGCAGCGCCGGACTCACAGATACGCAGTATTTT. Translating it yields CASSAGLTDTQYF.